This T cell receptor beta chain is drawn from a study of T cell responses to AZD1222 COVID-19 vaccine. Whole-study context: Pooled together were second doses at about 4 or about 12 weeks.

Study results and caveats: Repertoires were collected only later (after the peak T cell response had occurred). Compared with day 0, the breadth and depth of the Spike-specific TCR repertoire rose significantly after two doses of AZD1222.

Clones were read by immunoSEQ multiplex PCR, and TCRdb kept only the in-frame ones, dropping some. The table has about 94,000 clones, more than 70% seen once. On this clone: The antigen is undetermined.

Germline CDR1 reads MRHNA; CDR2 reads SNTAGT. Trimming cost V 6 bases and J 2 bases; bases outside gene matches: 1. There are 13 residues in the CDR3. The chain has TRBV6-4 and TRBJ1-5; 7 nucleotides line up with TRBD1. Material: peripheral blood, obtained on day 0 of AZD1222 vaccination. This sequence originates from an adult in good health. CDR3 sequence reads: CASRTGGNQPQHF. The CDR3 nucleotides are TGTGCCAGCAGAACAGGGGGCAATCAGCCCCAGCATTTT.